This T cell receptor (beta chain) was captured in a study of early T cells in non-severe SARS-CoV-2 infection. Study-level background: Chains were not paired, and sequencing was done on bulk RNA from unsorted whole blood. Study conclusions and caveats: Sequences matched to VDJdb favored anti-spike CD8 responses, while private and CD4 specificities were missed.

This clonotype was counted at least ten times. Its antigen is unknown. The CDR3 loop spans 12 amino acids. Per the germline V gene, CDR1 is MNHEY and CDR2 is SVGEGT. V was pared by 8 bases and J by 4 bases, with 11 bases between. Unique molecular identifiers were affixed to single, distinct cDNA molecules. TCRdb re-derived calls from the 5' RACE reads in MiXCR, one entry per CDR3 protein. The sample gives roughly 60,000 distinct CDR3 sequences, about 5.6% of which show up once; almost 7% is in the top ten. The receptor was derived from an adult who was a healthcare worker with PCR-confirmed SARS-CoV-2 infection or an uninfected control (not recorded which). Material: whole blood. The chain employs TRBV6-2 or TRBV6-3 and TRBJ1-1; D is ambiguous. CDR3 DNA sequence: TGTGCCAGCCGACATCGCAGCACTGAAGCTTTCTTT. Protein: CASRHRSTEAFF.